This passage covers 2 T cell receptor beta chains from one sample sequenced in a study of CDR3 diversity in severe acne. Using its own MiXCR run on the PCR reads, TCRdb lists one record per CDR3 protein. In the table there are about 90,000 distinct CDR3 sequences, under 55% of which are singletons. The sequencing input was blood. The receptors shown here come from a male donor with severe acne vulgaris.

This clonotype was counted a few times. The gene calls are TRBV5-8 and TRBJ1-1; perhaps TRBD1 as D (6 bases). This CDR3 is 14 amino acids long. Trimming removed 4 bases from V and 5 bases from J, with 15 bases in between. In germline, CDR1 is SGHTS, CDR2 YDEGEE. The chain's CDR3 is CASSNTRGGTEAFF. The CDR3 DNA is TGTGCCAGCAGCAATACCAGGGGAGGGACTGAAGCTTTCTTT.

This clonotype came up once. This may be a read error: a much more frequent sequence differs by one nucleotide. V and J are TRBV7-9 and TRBJ1-4; D might be TRBD1 (5 bases). This CDR3 spans 14 amino acids. Per germline, CDR1 SEHNR and CDR2 FQNEAQ (reference sequence). This CDR3 is CASSLIQGGEKLSF. CDR3 coding DNA: TGTGCCAGCAGCTTAATCCAGGGAGGGGAAAAACTGTCTTTT. The whole variable domain, remainder taken from reference TRBV7-9 and TRBJ1-4, is DTGVSQNPRHKITKRGQNVTFRCDPISEHNRLYWYRQTLGQGPEFLTYFQNEAQLEKSRLLSDRFSAERPKGSFSTLEIQRTEQGDSAMYLCASSLIQGGEKLSFGSGTQLSVL.